This T cell receptor (beta chain) originates from a study of neurological immune-mediated disorders. Study outcomes and limitations: In multiple sclerosis patients, the repertoire cluster was unrelated to clinical or MRI findings. HTLV-1-associated myelopathy had the most TCR clonal expansion, whereas multiple sclerosis had the least (lower than in healthy controls). None of the CDR3 amino acid sequences of expanded clones were shared across subjects, and this suggested private repertoires in all groups.

This clonotype was seen ten or more times. Antigen specificity is unknown. TCRdb reprocessed the 5' RACE reads via MiXCR and lists one record per CDR3 protein. Counted here are roughly 90,000 distinct CDR3 sequences, 3.5% occurring once; the ten biggest clones make up around 3.1%. V shed 4 bases and J 6 bases; nucleotides not matched to a gene: 4. This CDR3 spans 13 amino acids. Germline CDR1 is SGHDT and CDR2 is YYEEEE. Sequencing was performed on PBMCs. The sequence was collected from a woman aged 45-65 years with multiple sclerosis. This rearrangement joins TRBV5-6 to TRBJ2-5, with TRBD1 matching 9 bases. The chain's CDR3 is CASSQDRGKTQYF. In DNA form, the CDR3 reads TGTGCCAGCAGCCAGGACAGGGGAAAGACCCAGTACTTC.